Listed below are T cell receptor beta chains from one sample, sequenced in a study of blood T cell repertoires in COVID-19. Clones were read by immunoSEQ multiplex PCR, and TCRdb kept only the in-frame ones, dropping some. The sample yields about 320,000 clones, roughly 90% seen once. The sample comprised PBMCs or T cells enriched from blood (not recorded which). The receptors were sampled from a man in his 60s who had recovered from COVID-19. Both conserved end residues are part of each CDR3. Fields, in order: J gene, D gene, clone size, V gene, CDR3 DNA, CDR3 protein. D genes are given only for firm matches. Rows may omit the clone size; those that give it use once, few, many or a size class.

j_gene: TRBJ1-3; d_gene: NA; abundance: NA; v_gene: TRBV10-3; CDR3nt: TGTGCCATCAGTGCCCCCAGGGAAGCAGGAAACACCATATATTTT; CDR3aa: CAISAPREAGNTIYF
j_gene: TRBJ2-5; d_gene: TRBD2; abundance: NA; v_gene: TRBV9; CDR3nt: TGTGCCAGCAGCGCGGGACTAGCGGGGTCTCAAGAGACCCAGTACTTC; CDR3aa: CASSAGLAGSQETQYF
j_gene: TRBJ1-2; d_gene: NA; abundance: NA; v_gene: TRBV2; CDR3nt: TGTGCCAGCTTACGACCGGGGACTAACTATGGCTACACCTTC; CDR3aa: CASLRPGTNYGYTF
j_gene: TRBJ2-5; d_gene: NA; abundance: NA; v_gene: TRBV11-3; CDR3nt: TGTGCCAGCAGCTCCCCCCCTCGTCTCCAAGAGACCCAGTACTTC; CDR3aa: CASSSPPRLQETQYF
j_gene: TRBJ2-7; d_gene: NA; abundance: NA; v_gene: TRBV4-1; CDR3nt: TGCGCCAGCAGCCAAGACAGGGCCTACGAGCAGTACTTC; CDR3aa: CASSQDRAYEQYF
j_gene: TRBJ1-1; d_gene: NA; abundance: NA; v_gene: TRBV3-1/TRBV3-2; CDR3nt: TGTGCCAGCAGACGAGACGGGTACACTGAAGCTTTCTTT; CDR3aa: CASRRDGYTEAFF
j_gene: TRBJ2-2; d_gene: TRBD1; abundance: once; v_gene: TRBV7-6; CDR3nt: TGTGCCAGCAGCCCTCGGACAGGCACTTGGACCGGGGAGCTGTTTTTT; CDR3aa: CASSPRTGTWTGELFF
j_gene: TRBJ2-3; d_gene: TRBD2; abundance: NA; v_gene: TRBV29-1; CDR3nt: TGCAGCGTCGGGACTAGCGGGACGGCAGATACGCAGTATTTT; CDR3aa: CSVGTSGTADTQYF
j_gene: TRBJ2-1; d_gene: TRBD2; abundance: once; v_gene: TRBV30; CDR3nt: TGTGCCTGGAGGTGGCGGAGGCCGAGCGGGGATGAGCAGTTCTTC; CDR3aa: CAWRWRRPSGDEQFF
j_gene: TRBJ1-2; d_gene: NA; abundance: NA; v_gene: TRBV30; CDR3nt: TGTGCCTGGAGTGCTACAGGGTATTCTGGCTACACCTTC; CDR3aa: CAWSATGYSGYTF
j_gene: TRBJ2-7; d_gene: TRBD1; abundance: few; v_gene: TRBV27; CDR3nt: TGTGCCAGCAGCTCGAGGGGGCCCTACGAGCAGTACTTC; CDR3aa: CASSSRGPYEQYF
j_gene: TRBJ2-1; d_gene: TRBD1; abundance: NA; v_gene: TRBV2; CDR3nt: TGTGCCAGCACTATTCAATCCGGGACAGGGAATGAGCAGTTCTTC; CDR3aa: CASTIQSGTGNEQFF
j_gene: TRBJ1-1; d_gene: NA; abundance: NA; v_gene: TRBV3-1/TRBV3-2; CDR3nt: TGTGCCAGCTCCCGGGGGTCTGAAGCTTTCTTT; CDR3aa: CASSRGSEAFF
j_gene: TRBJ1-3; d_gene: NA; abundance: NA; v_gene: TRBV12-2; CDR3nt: TGTGCAAGTCGGACCTCAAACCATCCGGGACAGGGACGGGTCGGTTGGAACACCATATATTTT; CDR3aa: CASRTSNHPGQGRVGWNTIYF
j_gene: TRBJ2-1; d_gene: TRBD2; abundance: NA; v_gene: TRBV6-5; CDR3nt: TGTGCCAGCAGTCCTACGCATAGCGGGGGGCATGAGCAGTTCTTC; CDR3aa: CASSPTHSGGHEQFF
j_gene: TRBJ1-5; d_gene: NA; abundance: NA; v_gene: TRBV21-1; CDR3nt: TGTGCCAGCAGCTCCTCTTGCCGGGACAGACATTATAGCAATCAGCCCCAGCATTTT; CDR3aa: CASSSSCRDRHYSNQPQHF
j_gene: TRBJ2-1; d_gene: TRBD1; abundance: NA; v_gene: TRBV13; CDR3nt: TGTGCCAGCAGGAGCAGGGGGCGCTCCTACAATGAGCAGTTCTTC; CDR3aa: CASRSRGRSYNEQFF
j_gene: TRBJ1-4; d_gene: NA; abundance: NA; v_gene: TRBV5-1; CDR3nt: TGCGCCAGCAGCTCCAGACCCGGCGGGGAAGGCGGTGAAAAACTGTTTTTT; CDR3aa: CASSSRPGGEGGEKLFF
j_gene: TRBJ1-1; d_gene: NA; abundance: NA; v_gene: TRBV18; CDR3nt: TGTGCCAGCTCACCGTTGGGAGGGCTCGCGTACACTGAAGCTTTCTTT; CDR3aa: CASSPLGGLAYTEAFF
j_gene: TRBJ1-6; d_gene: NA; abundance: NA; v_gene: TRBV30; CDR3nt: TGTGCCTGGAGTGTAGGAACTAACTCCTATAATTCACCCCTCCACTTT; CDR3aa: CAWSVGTNSYNSPLHF
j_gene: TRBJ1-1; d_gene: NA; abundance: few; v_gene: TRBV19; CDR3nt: TGTGCCAGTAGTATAGGAGGTGGATCCCGGGTGAACACTGAAGCTTTCTTT; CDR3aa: CASSIGGGSRVNTEAFF
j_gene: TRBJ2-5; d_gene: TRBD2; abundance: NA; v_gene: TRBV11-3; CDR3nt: TGTGCCAGCTCTTTAAAGATAGCGGGAGGGTTCGAGACCCAGTACTTC; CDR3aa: CASSLKIAGGFETQYF
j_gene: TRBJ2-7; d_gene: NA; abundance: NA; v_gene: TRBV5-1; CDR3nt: TGCGCCAGCAGCTCCGAAGGAGGGTCCCAGAGAAGCTCCTACGAGCAGTACTTC; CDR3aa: CASSSEGGSQRSSYEQYF
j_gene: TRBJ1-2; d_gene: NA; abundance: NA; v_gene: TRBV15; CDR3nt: TGTGCCACCAGCAGAGATCCTTTCTATGGCTACACCTTC; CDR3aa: CATSRDPFYGYTF
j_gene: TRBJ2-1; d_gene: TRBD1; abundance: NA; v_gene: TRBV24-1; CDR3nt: TGTGCCACCAGTGCCTCCGGGACAGGCTACAATGAGCAGTTCTTC; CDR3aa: CATSASGTGYNEQFF
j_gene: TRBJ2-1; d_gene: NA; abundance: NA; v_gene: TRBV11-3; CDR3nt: TGTGCCAGCAGCTTTCCTAGGCTTTTGTACAATGAGCAGTTCTTC; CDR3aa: CASSFPRLLYNEQFF
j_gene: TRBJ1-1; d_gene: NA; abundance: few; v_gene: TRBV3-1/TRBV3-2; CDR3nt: TGTGCCAGCAGCCAAGATATGGGCGAGAACACTGAAGCTTTCTTT; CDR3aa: CASSQDMGENTEAFF
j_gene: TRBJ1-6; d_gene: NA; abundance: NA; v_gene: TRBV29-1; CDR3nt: TGCAGCGTTGGGGACTGGGGTTCACCCCTCCACTTT; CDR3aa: CSVGDWGSPLHF
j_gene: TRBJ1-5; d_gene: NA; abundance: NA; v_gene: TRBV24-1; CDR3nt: TGTGCCACCAGTGATTCGACAGGTAATCAGCCCCAGCATTTT; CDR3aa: CATSDSTGNQPQHF
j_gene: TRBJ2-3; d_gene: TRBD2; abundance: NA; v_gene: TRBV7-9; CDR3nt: TGTGCCAGCAGTCCGTGGCTAGCGGGAGTCTTGGTGAGCACAGATACGCAGTATTTT; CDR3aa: CASSPWLAGVLVSTDTQYF
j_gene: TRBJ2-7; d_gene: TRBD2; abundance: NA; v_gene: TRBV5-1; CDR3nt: TGCGCCAGCAGCGGGACTAGCGGGAGGACCGAGCAGTACTTC; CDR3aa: CASSGTSGRTEQYF
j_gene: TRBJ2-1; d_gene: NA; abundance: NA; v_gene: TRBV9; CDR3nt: TGTGCCAGCAGCCAGGGACTTAGCTCCTACAATGAGCAGTTCTTC; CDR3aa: CASSQGLSSYNEQFF
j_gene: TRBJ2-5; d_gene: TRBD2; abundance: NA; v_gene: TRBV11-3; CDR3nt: TGTGCCAGCAGCTTAGCCGGACTAGCGGGATCAGAGACCCAGTACTTC; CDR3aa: CASSLAGLAGSETQYF
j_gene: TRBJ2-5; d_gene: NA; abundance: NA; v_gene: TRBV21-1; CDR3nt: TGTGCCAGCAGCAAACCTCAGGGGGCTGAGACCCAGTACTTC; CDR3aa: CASSKPQGAETQYF
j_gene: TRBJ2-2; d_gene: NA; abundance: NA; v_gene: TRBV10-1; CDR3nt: TGCGCCAGCAGTGAGTCCGGTGGCCGCGGGCTGTTTTTT; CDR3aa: CASSESGGRGLFF
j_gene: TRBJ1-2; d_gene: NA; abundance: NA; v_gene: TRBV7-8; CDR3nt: TGTGCCAGCAGCTTAGGGCAGGGAAACTATGGCTACACCTTC; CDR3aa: CASSLGQGNYGYTF
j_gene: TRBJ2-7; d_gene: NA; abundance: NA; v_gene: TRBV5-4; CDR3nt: TGTGCCAGCAGCTCGGGTAGGGTGACAGCTACCTACGAGCAGTACTTC; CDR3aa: CASSSGRVTATYEQYF
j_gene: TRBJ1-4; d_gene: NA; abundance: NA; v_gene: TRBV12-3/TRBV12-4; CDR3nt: TGTGCCAGCAGCTTAGCGGGAGTTCGAAAACTGTTTTTT; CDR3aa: CASSLAGVRKLFF
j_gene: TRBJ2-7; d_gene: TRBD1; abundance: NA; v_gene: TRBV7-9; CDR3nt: TGTGCCAGCAGCGGCGAAGGGACAGGGCCTTACGAGCAGTACTTC; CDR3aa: CASSGEGTGPYEQYF
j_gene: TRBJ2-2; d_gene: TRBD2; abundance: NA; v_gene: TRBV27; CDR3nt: TGTGCCAGCAGTTTATTTAGCGGGAGTGTAACCGGGGAGCTGTTTTTT; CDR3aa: CASSLFSGSVTGELFF
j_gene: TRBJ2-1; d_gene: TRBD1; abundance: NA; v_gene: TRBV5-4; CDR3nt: TGTGCCAGCAGCTTGCTAGCAGGACAGGCGAACAATGAGCAGTTCTTC; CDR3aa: CASSLLAGQANNEQFF
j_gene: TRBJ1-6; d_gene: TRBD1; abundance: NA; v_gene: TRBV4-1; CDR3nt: TGCGCCAGCAGCCTCCAGCCGGCAGGGGGGAATTCACCCCTCCACTTT; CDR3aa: CASSLQPAGGNSPLHF
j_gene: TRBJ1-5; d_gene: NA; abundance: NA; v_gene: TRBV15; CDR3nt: TGTGCCACCAGCAGAGATCGGGGGGGGCCCCAGCATTTT; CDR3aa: CATSRDRGGPQHF
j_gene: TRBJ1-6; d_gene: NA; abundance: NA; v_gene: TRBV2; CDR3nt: TGTGCCACCTCTATACTCCAATCGACAGACTCCTATAATTCACCCCTCCACTTT; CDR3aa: CATSILQSTDSYNSPLHF
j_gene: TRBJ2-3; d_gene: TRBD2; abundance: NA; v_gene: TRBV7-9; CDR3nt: TGTGCCAGCAGCTCTACAACGGGACTAGCGGGAGGGATAGATACGCAGTATTTT; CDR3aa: CASSSTTGLAGGIDTQYF